This entry describes one TCR beta chain. This entry belongs to a study of T cells in tumors after PD-1 blockade. Turning to the study itself: Treatment was either pembrolizumab 200 mg every 3 weeks or cemiplimab 350 mg every 2 weeks.

CDR3 length equals 13 residues. V lost 2 bases and J lost 5, with 9 bases in between. Germline V gene sequence: CDR1 MNHNS, CDR2 SASEGT. Method: immunoSEQ multiplex PCR; TCRdb's copy keeps in-frame clones and lacks some. The sample has about 20,000 clones; 78% are singletons. Genomic DNA template from tumor biopsies or peripheral blood, about 600 ng to 6,004 ng input. The chain joins TRBV6-1 to TRBJ2-5; the D is unclear. Sequencing used PBMCs, obtained before anti-PD-1 treatment. The origin of this receptor is a human donor with basal cell carcinoma. CDR3 residues: CASSESRLETQYF. Written as DNA, the CDR3 is TGTGCCAGCAGTGAAAGCAGGTTGGAGACCCAGTACTTC.